This is a list of T cell receptor beta chains from one sample in a study of blood T cell repertoires in COVID-19. Profiling relied on immunoSEQ multiplex PCR, and the TCRdb table lists in-frame clones only, not all of them. The data show around 260,000 clones, around 92% seen once. Sequences were obtained from peripheral blood. These receptors were collected from a person aged 18 to 30 with COVID-19, enrolled during active disease. Both conserved end residues are part of each CDR3. The D gene is left open where the match is weak. Part of the rows lack a size; the others show once, few, many or a class for expanded clones.

D gene,V gene,J gene,clone size,CDR3 protein,CDR3 DNA
.,TRBV10-3,TRBJ1-1,.,CAISDTRGGYNTEAFF,TGTGCCATCAGTGATACTCGAGGGGGTTACAACACTGAAGCTTTCTTT
TRBD2,TRBV5-1,TRBJ2-5,.,CASSLGLAETQYF,TGCGCCAGCAGCCTGGGACTAGCAGAGACCCAGTACTTC
TRBD2,TRBV9,TRBJ2-3,.,CASSAGVQRDTDTQYF,TGTGCCAGCAGCGCTGGGGTTCAGCGGGACACAGATACGCAGTATTTT
TRBD1,TRBV30,TRBJ1-5,.,CAWSNRGGMSNQPQHF,TGTGCCTGGAGTAACAGGGGAGGTATGAGCAATCAGCCCCAGCATTTT
.,TRBV9,TRBJ2-1,.,CASSVGGGGGRNEQFF,TGTGCCAGCAGCGTAGGAGGGGGAGGGGGTCGCAATGAGCAGTTCTTC
.,TRBV3-1/TRBV3-2,TRBJ2-1,.,CASSHLSDEQFF,TGTGCCAGCAGCCATCTTTCGGATGAGCAGTTCTTC
.,TRBV4-3,TRBJ1-1,.,CASSHRNEAFF,TGCGCCAGCAGCCACAGAAATGAAGCTTTCTTT
TRBD1,TRBV5-1,TRBJ1-4,.,CASSLFAGGADEKLFF,TGCGCCAGCAGCCTCTTTGCAGGGGGCGCAGATGAAAAACTGTTTTTT
TRBD2,TRBV18,TRBJ2-2,.,CASSPIRGRDTGELFF,TGTGCCAGCTCCCCTATTCGCGGGAGAGACACCGGGGAGCTGTTTTTT
.,TRBV24-1,TRBJ2-3,.,CATSRTITDTQYF,TGTGCCACCAGCCGGACAATCACAGATACGCAGTATTTT
.,TRBV5-8,TRBJ1-1,.,CASSSPDSNTEAFF,TGTGCCAGCAGCTCCCCGGACTCGAACACTGAAGCTTTCTTT
.,TRBV12-3/TRBV12-4,TRBJ2-1,.,CASSFRDEQFF,TGTGCCAGCAGTTTCCGGGATGAGCAGTTCTTC
.,TRBV12-2,TRBJ2-1,once,CASRLGLYNEQFF,TGTGCAAGTCGCTTAGGACTTTACAATGAGCAGTTCTTC
TRBD1,TRBV9,TRBJ1-2,.,CASSDGTGGNYGYTF,TGTGCCAGCAGCGACGGGACAGGGGGCAACTATGGCTACACCTTC
TRBD1,TRBV3-1/TRBV3-2,TRBJ1-6,.,CASSHGRGLSPLHF,TGTGCCAGCAGCCACGGCAGGGGGCTATCACCCCTCCACTTT
.,TRBV5-1,TRBJ2-7,.,CASSLSRDTYEQYF,TGCGCCAGCAGCTTGTCCAGGGATACCTACGAGCAGTACTTC
.,TRBV11-3,TRBJ2-5,.,CASSPLRDSETQYF,TGTGCCAGCAGCCCCCTCAGGGACTCGGAGACCCAGTACTTC
.,TRBV21-1,TRBJ1-3,.,CASSKKTRALPFSGNTIYF,TGTGCCAGCAGCAAAAAAACCAGGGCCCTTCCTTTCTCTGGAAACACCATATATTTT
.,TRBV24-1,TRBJ1-2,.,CATSDPVYGYTF,TGTGCCACCAGTGACCCTGTATATGGCTACACCTTC
TRBD2,TRBV27,TRBJ2-1,.,CASSKGTSGFEQFF,TGTGCCAGCAGTAAAGGGACTAGCGGGTTTGAGCAGTTCTTC
TRBD2,TRBV30,TRBJ2-4,.,CAWSGLAGASKNIQYF,TGTGCCTGGAGTGGACTAGCGGGAGCTAGCAAAAACATTCAGTACTTC
.,TRBV29-1,TRBJ1-1,.,CSATGDTEAFF,TGCAGCGCAACAGGCGACACTGAAGCTTTCTTT
TRBD1,TRBV24-1,TRBJ1-2,.,CATSDHGQESGYGYTF,TGTGCCACCAGTGACCACGGACAGGAGAGCGGCTATGGCTACACCTTC
.,TRBV6-5,TRBJ2-2,.,CASSLTRANTGELFF,TGTGCCAGCAGTTTGACTAGAGCGAACACCGGGGAGCTGTTTTTT
TRBD2,TRBV7-9,TRBJ2-7,.,CASVPRGREGEQYF,TGTGCCAGCGTCCCCCGGGGGCGGGAGGGCGAGCAGTACTTC
.,TRBV15,TRBJ1-4,.,CATSGGFANEKLFF,TGTGCCACCAGCGGGGGGTTCGCTAATGAAAAACTGTTTTTT
.,TRBV19,TRBJ1-2,.,CASSWTRGVDGYTF,TGTGCCAGTAGTTGGACCAGGGGTGTAGATGGCTACACCTTC
.,TRBV7-2,TRBJ1-5,.,CASSLDGAGNQPQHF,TGTGCCAGCAGCTTAGATGGTGCCGGGAATCAGCCCCAGCATTTT
.,TRBV18,TRBJ1-1,few,CASSQGQNTEAFF,TGTGCCAGCTCACAAGGACAGAACACTGAAGCTTTCTTT
.,TRBV11-2,TRBJ1-5,once,CASSLESGNQPQHF,TGTGCCAGCAGCTTAGAGTCAGGGAATCAGCCCCAGCATTTT
TRBD1,TRBV25-1,TRBJ1-6,.,CASTSQDRDNSPLHF,TGTGCCAGCACTTCCCAGGACAGGGATAATTCACCCCTCCACTTT
TRBD2,TRBV5-1,TRBJ2-7,once,CASSLLSGNYEQYF,TGCGCCAGCAGCTTGCTTAGCGGGAACTACGAGCAGTACTTC
TRBD2,TRBV4-2,TRBJ2-1,.,CASSQAGGTYNEQFF,TGTGCCAGCAGCCAAGCGGGAGGGACCTACAATGAGCAGTTCTTC
.,TRBV5-6,TRBJ1-2,.,CASSFGVLEYGYTF,TGTGCCAGCAGCTTCGGGGTTTTAGAGTATGGCTACACCTTC
.,TRBV12-3/TRBV12-4,TRBJ2-3,.,CASTRGGDTQYF,TGTGCCAGCACCAGGGGTGGAGATACGCAGTATTTT
TRBD1,TRBV7-7,TRBJ2-5,.,CASSTGTGTQETQYF,TGTGCCAGCAGTACCGGGACAGGGACCCAAGAGACCCAGTACTTC
TRBD1,TRBV5-6,TRBJ1-4,.,CASSLGPGTGNEKLFF,TGTGCCAGCAGCTTGGGTCCCGGGACAGGAAATGAAAAACTGTTTTTT
TRBD2,TRBV7-2,TRBJ2-5,.,CASSSSTSGGQETQYF,TGTGCCAGCAGCAGCTCGACTAGCGGGGGCCAAGAGACCCAGTACTTC
.,TRBV24-1,TRBJ2-7,.,CATSDRGSYEQYF,TGTGCCACCAGTGATAGGGGTAGCTACGAGCAGTACTTC
TRBD2,TRBV28,TRBJ2-3,.,CASRRPGGPTDTQYF,TGTGCCAGCCGGAGGCCGGGAGGGCCCACAGATACGCAGTATTTT
.,TRBV23-1,TRBJ2-3,.,CASSHPTGGRRLAGVKDTQYF,TGCGCCAGCAGTCATCCTACAGGGGGCCGTCGGCTAGCGGGAGTTAAAGATACGCAGTATTTT
.,TRBV6-5,TRBJ1-1,.,CASSYRGNTEAFF,TGTGCCAGCAGTTACCGCGGGAACACTGAAGCTTTCTTT
.,TRBV7-9,TRBJ1-1,.,CASSLGRGVNTEAFF,TGTGCCAGCAGCTTAGGTCGGGGGGTGAACACTGAAGCTTTCTTT
.,TRBV2,TRBJ2-1,.,CASRAGESVYNEQFF,TGTGCCAGCAGGGCCGGGGAGTCCGTTTACAATGAGCAGTTCTTC
.,TRBV5-5,TRBJ1-5,.,CASSSAGNQPQHF,TGTGCCAGCAGCTCTGCGGGTAATCAGCCCCAGCATTTT